These 11 T cell receptor beta chains were sequenced from one sample in a study of CD8 T cells in ankylosing spondylitis. Study-level findings and limits: For ankylosing spondylitis blood, a TCR beta motif of several highly homologous variants appeared characteristic.

The antigens for these receptors are not known. TCRdb ran MiXCR on the 5' RACE reads and lists one entry per CDR3 protein. The sample has 750,000 to 850,000 distinct CDR3 sequences, 10% to 15% seen once; the top ten hold roughly 0.51%. The sequencing input was blood, either unsorted or a sorted T cell fraction (not recorded which). All receptors derive from a male donor with ankylosing spondylitis.

CDR3 protein: CATSTLGQETQYF. The CDR3 nucleotides read TGTGCCACCTCCACGTTGGGACAAGAGACCCAGTACTTC. The V gene is TRBV5-5, the J gene TRBJ2-5; no definite D call. Deletions cut 9 bases from V and 2 bases from J, with 14 bases between. The CDR3 runs 13 residues. From germline, CDR1 is SGHKS and CDR2 YYEKEE (reference sequence).

This clonotype was counted between two and nine times. A much larger clonotype is one base distant, so this may be a read error. The chain is built from TRBV28 and TRBJ2-7; D gene unclear. Per the germline V gene, CDR1 is MDHEN and CDR2 is SYDVKM. This CDR3 is built from 11 residues. Trimming pared 6 bases from V and 0 bases from J, leaving 3 bases between. The CDR3 region has the DNA TGTGCCAGCAGATACTCCTACGAGCAGTACTTC. Translation: CASRYSYEQYF.

This clonotype was observed a few times. This chain links TRBV7-2 with TRBJ2-7, with TRBD2 matching 11 bases. This CDR3 contains 15 residues. Germline loops: CDR1 SGHTA, CDR2 FQGNSA. Germline trimming cut 7 bases from V and 0 bases from J; bases unmatched to any gene: 5. CDR3 coding DNA: TGTGCCAGCACTCCGGGACTAGCGGTCTCCTACGAGCAGTACTTC. This codes for CASTPGLAVSYEQYF.

This chain connects TRBV5-5 to TRBJ2-7; 9 bases map to TRBD2. Trimming at V came to 0 bases and at J to 0 bases, leaving 7 bases not matched to a gene. CDR1 and CDR2 (germline): SGHKS, YYEKEE (reference sequence). The length of the CDR3 is 17 residues. The CDR3 here is CASSLGHSGSFSYEQYF. Written as DNA, the CDR3 is TGTGCCAGCAGCTTGGGCCATAGCGGGAGTTTCTCCTACGAGCAGTACTTC.

This clonotype was counted ten times or more. V usage is TRBV10-3 and J usage is TRBJ2-5; D may be TRBD1 (5 bases). The germline V and J ends were trimmed by 4 bases and 1 base, with 10 bases remaining between them. This CDR3 comprises 14 residues. Per the germline V gene, CDR1 is ENHRY and CDR2 is SYGVKD. The CDR3 loop reads CAISVSDSQETQYF. CDR3 DNA: TGTGCCATCAGTGTCTCCGACAGCCAAGAGACCCAGTACTTC.

The gene calls are TRBV30 and TRBJ2-5, with D possibly TRBD1 on 6 matching bases. Germline assignment: CDR1 GTSNPN and CDR2 SVGIG (reference sequence). Trimming cost V 0 bases and J 4 bases, with 6 bases left between them. The CDR3 is 12 amino acids. The CDR3 sequence is CAWSVQGETQYF. The CDR3 DNA reads TGTGCCTGGAGTGTACAGGGAGAGACCCAGTACTTC.

The table lists this clonotype with a count of one. The rearrangement joins TRBV6-5 to TRBJ2-2; a possible D gene is TRBD1 (5 bases). Germline V CDR1 and CDR2: MNHEY, SVGAGI. Trimming left V 2 bases short and J 3 bases short, with 7 bases between. This CDR3 region has 14 residues. CDR3 amino acids: CASSYEGDTGELFF. The CDR3 DNA follows: TGTGCCAGCAGTTACGAAGGGGACACCGGGGAGCTGTTTTTT.

This clonotype was counted only a few times. The gene calls are TRBV7-2 and TRBJ2-3; D is unclear. The CDR3 extends over 15 amino acids. The V end was cut by 5 bases, the J end by 0 bases, with 12 bases between. Germline V gene lookup returns CDR1 SGHTA and CDR2 FQGNSA. The CDR3 DNA follows: TGTGCCAGCAGCCCGGACCCCGCGAGCACAGATACGCAGTATTTT. As protein: CASSPDPASTDTQYF.

This clonotype came up many times. This chain connects TRBV4-3 to TRBJ2-1; D is perhaps TRBD2 (7 bases). CDR1 and CDR2 (germline): LGHNA, YSLEER. V shed 2 bases and J shed 5 bases, with 13 bases lying between them. The CDR3 is 15 residues long. In DNA form, the CDR3 reads TGCGCCAGCAGCCAATACGGGGGGCCTAACAATGAGCAGTTCTTC. Amino acid sequence: CASSQYGGPNNEQFF.

This clonotype was seen at least ten times. This chain links TRBV5-1 with TRBJ1-1; D not certain. Trimming removed 3 bases from V and 0 bases from J, with 12 bases in between. CDR3 length: 15 residues. Per germline, CDR1 SGHRS and CDR2 YFSETQ. The CDR3 is CASSSQLSMNTEAFF. CDR3 nucleotide sequence: TGCGCCAGCAGCTCACAGCTCTCCATGAACACTGAAGCTTTCTTT. Full variable domain (remainder filled in from reference TRBV5-1 and TRBJ1-1): KAGVTQTPRYLIKTRGQQVTLSCSPISGHRSVSWYQQTPGQGLQFLFEYFSETQRNKGNFPGRFSGRQFSNSRSEMNVSTLELGDSALYLCASSSQLSMNTEAFFGQGTRLTVV.

This clonotype appeared many times. The chain couples TRBV5-1 to TRBJ2-7; 10 bases map to TRBD2. The junction had 7 bases not matched to a gene; V was cut back by 3 bases and J by 1 base. Germline V gene data show CDR1 as SGHRS and CDR2 as YFSETQ. This CDR3 is 16 amino acids long. The CDR3 reads CASSWLTSGVSYEQYF. The CDR3 DNA reads as TGCGCCAGCAGCTGGTTAACTAGCGGGGTGTCCTACGAGCAGTACTTC.